This is a list of T cell receptor beta chains from one sample in a study of T cell responses to AZD1222 COVID-19 vaccine. Clones were read by immunoSEQ multiplex PCR, and TCRdb kept only the in-frame ones, dropping some. The sample records 100,000 or so clones, approximately 87% being singletons. This sample comprised peripheral blood, obtained on day 0 of AZD1222 vaccination. All receptors come from an adult in good health. Each CDR3 is given without its conserved first and last residue.

j_call v_call cdr3_aa
TRBJ2-3 TRBV16 ASSQRTAATDTQY
TRBJ2-7 TRBV27 ASSLAGIGYEQY
TRBJ1-2 TRBV3-1/TRBV3-2 ASTSGGRGYT
TRBJ1-3 TRBV6-1 ASSEAEDSGFNTIY
TRBJ1-5 TRBV5-1 ASSLEGEQPQH
TRBJ1-3 TRBV5-5 ASSQGGNTIY
TRBJ1-5 TRBV28 ASAWGLDNQPQH
TRBJ2-1 TRBV5-1 ASSLPSREQF
TRBJ2-2 TRBV7-2 ASSLDRASGELF
TRBJ1-1 TRBV3-1/TRBV3-2 ASSQESAGGTEAF
TRBJ1-5 TRBV2 ATARDSSNQPQH
TRBJ2-1 TRBV9 ASSAVGGSSYNEQF
TRBJ2-7 TRBV5-4 ASSPGLQGYEQY
TRBJ2-2 TRBV15 ATSRAGTGNSGELF